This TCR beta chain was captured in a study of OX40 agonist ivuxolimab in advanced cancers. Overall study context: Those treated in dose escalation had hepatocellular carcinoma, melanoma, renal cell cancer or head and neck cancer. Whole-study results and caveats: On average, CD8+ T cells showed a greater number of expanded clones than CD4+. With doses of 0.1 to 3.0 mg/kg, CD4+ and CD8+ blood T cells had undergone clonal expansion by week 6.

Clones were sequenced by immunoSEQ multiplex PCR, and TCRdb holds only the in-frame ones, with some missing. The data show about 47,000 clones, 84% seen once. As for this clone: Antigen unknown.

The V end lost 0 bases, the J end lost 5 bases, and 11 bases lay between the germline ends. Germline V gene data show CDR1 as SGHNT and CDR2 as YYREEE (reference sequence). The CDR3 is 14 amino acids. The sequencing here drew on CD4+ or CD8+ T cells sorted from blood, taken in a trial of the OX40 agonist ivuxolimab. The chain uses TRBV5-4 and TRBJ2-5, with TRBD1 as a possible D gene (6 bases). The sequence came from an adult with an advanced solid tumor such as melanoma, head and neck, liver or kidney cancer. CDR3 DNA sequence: TGTGCCAGCAGCTTGGCCAGGGGCGGGGAGACCCAGTACTTC. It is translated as CASSLARGGETQYF.